These 10 T cell receptor beta chains were all obtained from the same sample, sequenced in a study of blood T cell repertoires in COVID-19. The protocol was immunoSEQ multiplex PCR, while the TCRdb copy is restricted to in-frame clones and leaves out a portion. The data show about 120,000 clones, 84% seen once. Sequencing was performed on PBMCs or T cells enriched from blood (not recorded which). The origin of the receptors is a woman aged 25 to 39 who had recovered from COVID-19.

This clone was detected a few times. J is TRBJ2-7 and V is TRBV2; unclear D gene. Germline loops: CDR1 SNHLY, CDR2 FYNNEI. The CDR3 has 14 residues. The V gene lost 7 bases and the J gene lost 0 bases, with 13 bases spanning the gap. CDR3 loop: CASKGVRGSYEQYF. CDR3 DNA: TGTGCCAGCAAAGGAGTCCGCGGCTCCTACGAGCAGTACTTC. Combining the CDR3 with reference TRBV2 and TRBJ2-7 gives the whole variable domain EPEVTQTPSHQVTQMGQEVILRCVPISNHLYFYWYRQILGQKVEFLVSFYNNEISEKSEIFDDQFSVERPDGSNFTLKIRSTKLEDSAMYFCASKGVRGSYEQYFGPGTRLTVT.

In this sample, this clone turned up many times. This rearrangement joins TRBV2 to TRBJ2-7; 9 bases are a match to TRBD2. The CDR3 runs to 14 residues. Germline V gives CDR1 SNHLY, CDR2 FYNNEI. V lost 5 bases, J lost 6 bases, and 8 bases stayed unmatched. The DNA for the CDR3 is TGTGCCAGCAGTTCACAGGGACTAGCCGCCGAGCAGTACTTC. Protein sequence: CASSSQGLAAEQYF.

J is TRBJ2-7 and V is TRBV7-2; weak D call: TRBD2 (6 bases). The CDR3 has 14 amino acids. Trimming left V 6 bases short and J 7 bases short, with 19 bases between. Germline loops: CDR1 SGHTA, CDR2 FQGNSA. Here the CDR3 reads CASRDTGGREEQYF. The CDR3 region has the DNA TGTGCCAGCAGAGATACCGGGGGACGGGAGGAGCAGTACTTC. Full variable domain (remainder filled in from reference TRBV7-2 and TRBJ2-7): GAGVSQSPSNKVTEKGKDVELRCDPISGHTALYWYRQSLGQGLEFLIYFQGNSAPDKSGLPSDRFSAERTGGSVSTLTIQRTQQEDSAVYLCASRDTGGREEQYFGPGTRLTVT.

This chain connects TRBV4-3 to TRBJ1-2; 9 bases are a match to TRBD1. The CDR3 runs 14 residues. Per the germline V gene, CDR1 is LGHNA and CDR2 is YSLEER. V lost 3 bases and J lost 2; bases outside the gene matches: 1. The CDR3 DNA sequence: TGCGCCAGCAGCCACGGACAGGGGAACTATGGCTACACCTTC. Translation gives CASSHGQGNYGYTF.

This chain joins TRBV6-5 and TRBJ2-5; 9 positions match TRBD2. The CDR3 sequence is 15 residues long. V lost 5 bases and J lost 7; bases outside the gene matches: 11. Germline lookup yields CDR1 MNHEY and CDR2 SVGAGI. DNA of the CDR3: TGTGCCAGCAGTCAACTAGCGGGTCCTTCGGGGACCCAGTACTTC. As protein: CASSQLAGPSGTQYF.

The chain combines TRBV10-3 with TRBJ2-7, with TRBD1 matching over 10 bases. The CDR3 length is 14 residues. Germline V gene lookup returns CDR1 ENHRY and CDR2 SYGVKD. V was pared by 8 bases and J by 2 bases, with 6 bases of the junction left unmatched. The CDR3 spells CAIEKGQGTYEQYF. The CDR3 nucleotides read TGTGCCATCGAGAAGGGACAGGGGACCTACGAGCAGTACTTC.

This rearrangement joins TRBV19 to TRBJ2-5; 7 bases fit TRBD2. V shed 4 bases, J shed 4 bases, and the junction held 6 bases outside the gene matches. The CDR3 has 14 residues. Germline CDR1 LNHDA, CDR2 SQIVND (reference sequence). This CDR3 reads CASSTSWGGETQYF. The DNA for the CDR3 is TGTGCCAGTAGTACCAGCTGGGGGGGAGAGACCCAGTACTTC.

V and J are TRBV14 and TRBJ1-4; D gene uncertain. The length of the CDR3 is 15 residues. In germline, CDR1 is SGHDN, CDR2 FVKESK. Trimming shortened V by 4 bases and J by 2 bases, and 11 bases separated the two germline ends. CDR3 in amino acids: CASSRGAGTNEKLFF. CDR3 coding DNA: TGTGCCAGCAGCCGCGGAGCGGGGACTAATGAAAAACTGTTTTTT.

With respect to this clone: This sample includes further DNA sequences coding for the same CDR3. The rearrangement uses TRBV7-8 and TRBJ1-1; D is ambiguous. This CDR3 contains 14 residues. Germline-derived CDR1 and CDR2 are SGHVS and FQNEAQ. With 5 bases removed from V and 0 bases from J, the gap between germline ends came to 10 bases. This CDR3 is CASSLDLMNTEAFF. For the CDR3, the DNA is TGTGCCAGCAGCCTGGACTTGATGAACACTGAAGCTTTCTTT.

The chain carries TRBV4-3 and TRBJ2-2, with 7 bases identical to TRBD2. CDR1 is LGHNA and CDR2 is YSLEER in the germline V gene. This CDR3 region has 12 residues. V lost 5 bases to trimming and J lost 7 bases; unmatched junction nucleotides: 1. CDR3 sequence: CASSWGGGELFF. In nucleotides, the CDR3 is TGCGCCAGCAGCTGGGGGGGCGGGGAGCTGTTTTTT.